Listed here is a single T cell receptor beta chain. Its antigen is unknown. No much larger clone is present one base from it, and per-base qualities are unavailable. TCRbeta CDR3 regions were amplified from genomic DNA by means of the immunoSEQ Assay, a bias-controlled multiplex PCR. The original pipeline was this. Within the assay, amplification of reference gene primers was used to estimate how many nucleated cells each sample contained. Sequence reads were collapsed and filtered to measure the absolute abundance of every unique TCRbeta CDR3 rearrangement. Productive Simpson clonality was computed per sample as the square root of Simpson's diversity index over productive rearrangements. As stored in TCRdb, this immuneACCESS dataset retains in-frame rearrangements with V and J assigned. A fraction of the clones does not appear; measured against another copy, unresolved V genes explain less than half of the discrepancy, and the remainder lacks a known reason. V and J calls and clone size follow that table, whereas D and trimming were derived from the DNA. The sample yields some 120,000 clones; 55% to 70% were counted once. The ten biggest clones cover approximately 2.1% of the sample.

This sample stems from a study of blood T cell repertoires in COVID-19 (dated by TCRdb to about 2020). Concerning the study at large: Samples covering the acute and convalescent phases of COVID-19 were provided by collaborators in the United States, Italy and Spain. The dataset comprised deeply sampled blood TCRbeta repertoires from subjects exposed to, actively infected with, or recovered from COVID-19. Where available, HLA class I and class II types were taken from metadata supplied by the sample provider and were not determined by assay-based typing. Nearly every sample came with metadata listing a de-identified subject ID, COVID-19 status, age in years and sex. The samples were drawn from the first 160 participants of the ongoing ImmuneRACE study and from over 950 subjects provided by 6 global collaborators. The repertoires were released in a freely available public database intended as a resource for research on the immune response to SARS-CoV-2. The prospective study material was composed of cDNA or gDNA derived from T cells, B-cell-depleted T cells, or PBMCs. Here is what the overall study found, with its caveats: The quantity of clinical and demographic metadata differed by source and by participant and was supplied without curation.

Collaborating institutions collected whole blood in K2EDTA tubes following their own protocols. For TCRbeta analysis, collaborator samples were shipped as frozen whole blood, as isolated PBMCs, or as DNA extracted from either sample type. The CDR3 goes from the cysteine to the phenylalanine over 17 residues. The retained sequence is limited to the CDR3, 51 bases, with the frame set at the first base. CDR1 and CDR2 are read off the germline V gene as SNHLY and FYNNEI. V is trimmed back by 2 bases and J by 2 bases, and the junction contains 9 bases that no gene match accounts for. Sequenced input: peripheral blood. The chain joins TRBV2 to TRBJ2-3; 8 middle bases align to TRBD2. This clonotype was obtained from a woman between 65 and 79 years old with acute or convalescent COVID-19. The CDR3: CASSEFGGGTNTDTQYF. The base sequence is TGTGCCAGCAGTGAATTCGGGGGGGGGACGAACACAGATACGCAGTATTTT.